This TCR beta chain was recorded in a study of a mutant IDH1 vaccine in newly diagnosed glioma (dated by TCRdb to the early 2020s). Concerning the study at large: Patients were given eight vaccinations, in weeks 1, 3, 5, 7, 11, 15, 19 and 23, which matched visits V03 through V10. In the chemotherapy-containing groups, vaccination started alongside temozolomide cycles, whereas in patients who had radiotherapy alone it started 4-6 weeks after radiotherapy. Of the 30 or so patients who were treated, around 60% were male and about 40% were female, and the mean age was approximately 40 years. Before enrollment, patients had received standard therapy of radiotherapy alone, temozolomide alone, or radiochemotherapy with temozolomide; most received the combination. Peripheral blood samples were drawn at six visits, namely V03 (baseline), V05, V07, V10, V12 and V13. Longitudinal TCRB deep sequencing was done for some 26 treated patients, wherever samples were available for exploratory analyses. General findings and caveats noted by the study authors: PBMC samples for TCRB deep sequencing were selected based on availability. The authors noted that analyses of patient blood samples could not be reproduced because of sample limitations. Immune responses induced by the vaccine were seen in roughly 95% of patients across multiple MHC alleles. Pseudoprogression appeared unrelated to alterations in the top peripheral T cell clonotypes detected by TCRB sequencing.

About this clone itself: Its cognate antigen has yet to be identified. No clone much larger than this one lies a single base away; base qualities are absent.

The time point label of this sample denotes: week 23, last vaccination. Each vaccine dose was 300 ug of a 20-mer mutant IDH1 peptide in Montanide, given subcutaneously with topical imiquimod. All donors had newly diagnosed IDH1-mutant astrocytomas of WHO grade 3 or 4 that showed loss of nuclear ATRX. The samples were drawn from NOA16, a multicentre, single-arm, open-label phase I trial in Germany that tested a mutant IDH1 peptide vaccine in humans for the first time. The DNeasy Blood and Tissue Kit was used to extract genomic DNA from EDTA blood for TCRB sequencing. Receptor libraries were prepared by the immunoSEQ multiplex PCR assay. Following the manufacturer's protocol, the hsTCRB Kit was used to amplify rearranged TCR beta chain sequences. TCRB libraries were sequenced on an Illumina MiSeq. The study's own analysis went as follows. The kit vendor's proprietary platform handled demultiplexing, trimming and gene mapping. TCRdb took this table from immuneACCESS and kept in-frame rearrangements with V and J called. Such tables lack part of the clones; where checked against another copy, unresolved V genes explain under half of the gap, and the rest is unexplained. V, J and clone size are those of that table, while D and trimming were read from the DNA. The sample table lists about 82,000 clones, almost 85% of them with a count of one. Of the sample, around 2% is held by the ten largest clones.

CDR1 and CDR2 were assigned from the germline V gene (reference sequence) as SGHNT and YYREEE. V loses 2 bases of germline sequence and J loses 4 bases, and the interval between the two ends is 13 bases. There are 15 amino acids in the CDR3, from cysteine to phenylalanine inclusive. The only DNA kept is the CDR3, 45 bases in frame from the first base. The sequence came from a man aged 30 to 45 with glioma. Some clones in this sample may be carry-over from other donors' samples. Specimen: PBMCs, collected from a glioma patient whose treatment included an IDH1 peptide vaccine. Here the chain combines TRBV5-4 and TRBJ2-1; a weak D assignment points to TRBD2 (6 bases agree). The CDR3 protein: CASSFSGGVYNEQFF. The base sequence is TGTGCCAGCAGCTTTTCCGGCGGGGTTTACAATGAGCAGTTCTTC.